The present entry profiles one T cell receptor (beta chain) with its context. Its antigen is not identified. The data belong to a study of monozygotic twins with inflammatory bowel disease. The germline V gene has CDR1 MNHEY and CDR2 SMNVEV (reference sequence). The CDR3 is 13 residues long. cDNA for each sample came from eight separate reactions. The UMIs carried a 6-nucleotide sample barcode, and they were added by template switching. TCRdb reworked the 5' RACE reads into one entry per CDR3 protein, no DNA. This repertoire includes more than 350,000 distinct CDR3 sequences. The study's findings and limits: Different subtypes (of T cells) could not be told apart from one another.

The chain carries TRBV27 and TRBJ1-1; as DNA is missing, the TRBD1 call by TCRdb cannot be tested. The TCR comes from a human donor with ulcerative colitis or Crohn's disease, or a healthy co-twin of an affected twin (not recorded which). The sequencing sample was made of blood. CDR3 amino acids: CASRGTGKFEAFF.